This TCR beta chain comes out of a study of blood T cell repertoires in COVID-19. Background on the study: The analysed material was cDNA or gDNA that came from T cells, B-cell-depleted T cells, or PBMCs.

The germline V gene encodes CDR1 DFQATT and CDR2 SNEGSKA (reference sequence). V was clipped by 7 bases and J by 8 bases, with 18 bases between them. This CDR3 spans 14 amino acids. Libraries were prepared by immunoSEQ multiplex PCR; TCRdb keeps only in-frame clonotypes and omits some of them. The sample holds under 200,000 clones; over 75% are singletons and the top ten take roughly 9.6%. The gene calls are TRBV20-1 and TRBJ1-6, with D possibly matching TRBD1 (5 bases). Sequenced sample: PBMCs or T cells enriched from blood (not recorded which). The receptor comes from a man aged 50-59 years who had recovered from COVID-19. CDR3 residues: CSVSQGDPYSPLHF. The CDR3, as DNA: TGCAGTGTTAGTCAGGGCGATCCCTATTCACCCCTCCACTTT.